This TCR beta chain was identified during a study of cytomegalovirus exposure and HLA in healthy donors. V dropped 1 base and J dropped 2; count of bases not matched to a gene: 4. The CDR3 length is 16 residues. The germline V gene has CDR1 SEHNR and CDR2 FQNEAQ (reference sequence). 60 Vbeta and 13 Jbeta primers were used in PCR. TCRdb's copy holds only in-frame clones and misses some; the assay was immunoSEQ multiplex PCR. The sample comprises about 100,000 clones, around 79% of which are singletons, and 11% to 15% rests with the top ten. The TCR was taken from a male donor in good health and CMV-seropositive. The sequenced sample consisted of PBMCs. This chain uses TRBV7-9 with TRBJ1-4, with TRBD1 matching over 7 bases. This CDR3 reads CASSLGDSVTNEKLFF. The CDR3 nucleotides read TGTGCCAGCAGCTTAGGGGACAGTGTCACTAATGAAAAACTGTTTTTT.